The 26 T cell receptor beta chains below were found in one sample sequenced in a study of blood T cell repertoires in COVID-19. Some clones are missing from TCRdb's copy, which holds only in-frame ones; the method was immunoSEQ multiplex PCR. The sample lists 62,000 or so clones; about 70% were seen once. Sequencing was done on a sample of peripheral blood. The receptor set was obtained from a human donor in a cohort sampled during active COVID-19.

This chain uses TRBV6-5 with TRBJ1-2; no definite D call. The CDR3 length is 13 residues. Trimming took off 4 bases at V and 4 bases at J, with 10 bases between the two ends. CDR1 is MNHEY and CDR2 is SVGAGI in the germline V gene. DNA of the CDR3: TGTGCCAGCAGTTCGACCACGGGCTATGGCTACACCTTC. Amino acid sequence: CASSSTTGYGYTF.

V usage is TRBV6-1 and J usage is TRBJ2-7; the D gene is possibly TRBD1 (5 bases). Germline CDR1 MNHNS, CDR2 SASEGT. This CDR3 region has 14 residues. Trimming took off 2 bases at V and 2 bases at J, with 10 bases between the two ends. This CDR3 reads CASSESQGPYEQYF. DNA for the CDR3: TGTGCCAGCAGTGAATCCCAGGGCCCCTACGAGCAGTACTTC.

This clone came up a few times. The chain employs TRBV9 and TRBJ2-3; 11 bases map to TRBD2. The length of the CDR3 is 16 residues. The V segment lost 4 bases and the J segment 4 bases; nucleotides outside the gene matches: 8. Germline V gene sequence: CDR1 SGDLS, CDR2 YYNGEE. Here the CDR3 reads CASSPRIAGGPDTQYF. The CDR3 nucleotides are TGTGCCAGCAGCCCCAGAATAGCGGGGGGGCCAGATACGCAGTATTTT.

CDR3 amino acids: CASGSPPGVNTEAFF. CDR3 nucleotide sequence: TGTGCTAGTGGTTCCCCCCCGGGGGTGAACACTGAAGCTTTCTTT. The chain couples TRBV12-5 to TRBJ1-1; D is perhaps TRBD1 (5 bases). Germline-derived CDR1 and CDR2 are LGHNT and FRNRAP. This CDR3 comprises 15 residues. Deletions cut 4 bases from V and 0 bases from J, with 12 bases between.

V gene TRBV4-3 combines with J gene TRBJ2-3, with TRBD1 as a possible D gene (6 bases). The germline gives CDR1 LGHNA, CDR2 YSLEER. The V end was cut by 1 base, the J end by 6 bases, with 11 bases between. The CDR3 length is 14 residues. CDR3: CASSQVAGADTQYF. The DNA of the CDR3 is TGCGCCAGCAGCCAAGTGGCAGGGGCGGATACGCAGTATTTT.

This chain uses TRBV4-1 with TRBJ2-7, with 7 bases matching TRBD1. Germline CDR1 reads MGHRA; CDR2 reads YSYEKL. The CDR3 has 15 amino acids. With 4 bases clipped from V and 2 bases from J, the junction kept 8 bases outside the gene matches. The CDR3 reads CASSLGQADTYEQYF. As DNA, the CDR3 is TGCGCCAGCAGCCTAGGACAGGCGGACACCTACGAGCAGTACTTC.

The chain recombines TRBV5-1 with TRBJ2-1; TRBD2 matches at 13 bases. CDR1 is SGHRS and CDR2 is YFSETQ in the germline V gene. The length of the CDR3 is 15 residues. V lost 5 bases, J lost 5 bases, and 4 bases stayed unmatched. The CDR3 region has the DNA TGCGCCAGCAGAGCGACTAGCGGGGGGAACAATGAGCAGTTCTTC. It translates to CASRATSGGNNEQFF.

This chain connects TRBV9 to TRBJ1-5, with 7 bases identical to TRBD1. V was clipped by 4 bases and J by 6 bases; unmatched bases: 10. Per the germline V gene, CDR1 is SGDLS and CDR2 is YYNGEE. The CDR3 runs to 15 residues. The CDR3: CASSPTGTGVQPQHF. DNA for the CDR3: TGTGCCAGCAGCCCGACGGGAACAGGGGTTCAGCCCCAGCATTTT.

The V gene is TRBV2, the J gene TRBJ2-7, with D hard to call. The CDR3 runs to 14 residues. Trimming stripped 5 bases from V and 2 bases from J, with 13 bases between. Germline V lookup: CDR1 SNHLY, CDR2 FYNNEI. The CDR3 spells CASSPHQVAYEQYF. CDR3 coding DNA: TGTGCCAGCAGTCCTCATCAGGTTGCCTACGAGCAGTACTTC.

The chain employs TRBV7-9 and TRBJ1-6; TRBD1 is a possible D gene (6 bases). The V gene's germline CDR1 is SEHNR and CDR2 FQNEAQ (reference sequence). This CDR3 has 14 amino acids. Trimming took off 4 bases at V and 7 bases at J, with 11 bases between the two ends. CDR3 sequence reads: CASSWDTENSPLHF. The CDR3, as DNA: TGTGCCAGCAGCTGGGACACCGAGAATTCACCCCTCCACTTT.

The chain has TRBV5-1 and TRBJ2-5; maybe TRBD2 (6 bases). Per germline, CDR1 SGHRS and CDR2 YFSETQ. V was pared by 4 bases and J by 4 bases, with 20 bases between. The CDR3 is 16 residues long. The CDR3 bases are TGCGCCAGCAGCGCCCTAGTGGGGGGAAGGGCAGAGACCCAGTACTTC. Its translation is CASSALVGGRAETQYF.

The chain joins TRBV5-4 to TRBJ2-7, with 8 positions matching TRBD1. The junction had 9 bases not matched to a gene; V was cut back by 5 bases and J by 2 bases. This CDR3 has 15 residues. Germline V gives CDR1 SGHNT, CDR2 YYREEE (reference sequence). The DNA of the CDR3 is TGTGCCAGCAGTTCCCGACAGGGGTTAACCTACGAGCAGTACTTC. It codes for CASSSRQGLTYEQYF.

The chain employs TRBV15 and TRBJ1-5; a possible D gene is TRBD1 (5 bases). V lost 3 bases and J 3 bases, leaving 15 bases between the germline ends. The germline V gene encodes CDR1 LNHNV and CDR2 YYDKDF (reference sequence). This CDR3 is built from 16 residues. This chain's CDR3 is CATSSRLQVDNQPQHF. The CDR3 nucleotides read TGTGCCACCAGCAGTCGTCTACAGGTAGACAATCAGCCCCAGCATTTT.

The V call is TRBV29-1, the J call TRBJ2-3; 9 bases map to TRBD2. Germline lookup yields CDR1 SQVTM and CDR2 ANQGSEA. The CDR3 covers 13 residues. V was clipped by 4 bases and J by 3 bases; unmatched bases: 2. The chain's CDR3 is CSVVSGGTDTQYF. The CDR3 DNA is TGCAGCGTTGTCAGCGGGGGGACAGATACGCAGTATTTT.

The chain uses TRBV7-2 and TRBJ1-3; D may be TRBD1 (6 bases). Germline CDR1 and CDR2: SGHTA and FQGNSA. This CDR3 is 16 amino acids long. V was pared by 4 bases and J by 0 bases, with 13 bases between. The CDR3 sequence: CASSSGTTNSGNTIYF. DNA of the CDR3: TGTGCCAGCAGCTCCGGGACAACGAACTCTGGAAACACCATATATTTT.

The rearrangement joins TRBV11-3 to TRBJ2-2; tentatively, D is TRBD1 (7 bases). Deletions cut 0 bases from V and 4 bases from J, with 9 bases between. CDR3 length: 15 residues. CDR1 is SGHNT, CDR2 YENEEA, per germline. CDR3 residues: CASSLDQGGTGELFF. The CDR3 DNA reads TGTGCCAGCAGCTTAGACCAGGGGGGCACCGGGGAGCTGTTTTTT.

This chain links TRBV9 with TRBJ1-2, with TRBD1 as a possible D gene (6 bases). Germline V gene sequence: CDR1 SGDLS, CDR2 YYNGEE. V was pared by 0 bases and J by 1 base, with 10 bases between. The CDR3 is 15 amino acids. CDR3 region: CASSVGWDINYGYTF. CDR3 nucleotide sequence: TGTGCCAGCAGCGTAGGGTGGGACATTAACTATGGCTACACCTTC.

The rearrangement links TRBV5-6 to TRBJ1-1; D is unresolved. Germline lookup yields CDR1 SGHDT and CDR2 YYEEEE. Trimming shortened V by 0 bases and J by 3 bases, and 6 bases separated the two germline ends. The CDR3 has 13 residues. CDR3 in amino acids: CASSLGVDTEAFF. CDR3 coding DNA: TGTGCCAGCAGCTTGGGAGTGGACACTGAAGCTTTCTTT.

This chain uses TRBV28 with TRBJ2-3; possible D gene TRBD1, 6 bases. CDR1 and CDR2 from the germline V gene are MDHEN and SYDVKM. The CDR3 sequence is 18 residues long. Trimming removed 8 bases from V and 2 bases from J, with 26 bases in between. The DNA for the CDR3 is TGTGCCAGCGTGACGAGAAGATCGGGACAAGGAATCACAGATACGCAGTATTTT. Amino acid sequence: CASVTRRSGQGITDTQYF. Complete variable domain (other parts from reference TRBV28 and TRBJ2-3): DVKVTQSSRYLVKRTGEKVFLECVQDMDHENMFWYRQDPGLGLRLIYFSYDVKMKEKGDIPEGYSVSREKKERFSLILESASTNQTSMYLCASVTRRSGQGITDTQYFGPGTRLTVL.

The V call is TRBV30, the J call TRBJ2-3; TRBD1 agrees at 7 bases. J gave up 3 bases and V 7 bases, and 7 bases lay outside the gene matches. The CDR3 is 13 residues long. Germline V CDR1 and CDR2: GTSNPN, SVGIG (reference sequence). CDR3 amino acids: CAYDRDFTDTQYF. In DNA, the CDR3 is TGTGCCTATGACAGGGATTTTACAGATACGCAGTATTTT.

The rearrangement joins TRBV4-2 to TRBJ1-2, with 7 bases identical to TRBD1. The CDR3 has 16 amino acids. The junction had 11 bases not matched to a gene; V was cut back by 4 bases and J by 3 bases. Per germline, CDR1 LGHNA and CDR2 YNFKEQ. The CDR3 is CASSLSDRVSDYGYTF. The CDR3 DNA follows: TGTGCCAGCAGCCTTTCCGACAGGGTTTCTGACTATGGCTACACCTTC.

This clone was seen more than once but under ten times. This chain connects TRBV19 to TRBJ2-7; 10 bases are shared with TRBD1. CDR3 length: 14 amino acids. V trimming: 4 bases; J trimming: 6 bases; junction bases outside the gene matches: 6. CDR1 is LNHDA and CDR2 is SQIVND in the germline V gene (reference sequence). CDR3 amino acids: CASSRQGAFFEQYF. In DNA form, the CDR3 reads TGTGCCAGTAGTAGACAGGGGGCTTTCTTCGAGCAGTACTTC.

CDR3 sequence: CASSQETGRGTEAFF. DNA of the CDR3: TGCGCCAGCAGCCAAGAGACAGGCCGGGGCACTGAAGCTTTCTTT. The chain couples TRBV4-3 to TRBJ1-1; D might be TRBD1 (6 bases). This CDR3 has 15 residues. Trimming took off 0 bases at V and 4 bases at J, with 12 bases between the two ends. Per the germline V gene, CDR1 is LGHNA and CDR2 is YSLEER.

This clone was found a few times. V gene TRBV13 combines with J gene TRBJ2-3; 7 bases align to TRBD2. The CDR3 consists of 15 residues. In germline, CDR1 is PRHDT, CDR2 FYEKMQ (reference sequence). V gave up 4 bases and J gave up 6 bases; unmatched junction bases: 10. CDR3: CASSSAGWSWDTQYF. CDR3 in DNA: TGTGCCAGCAGCTCAGCGGGGTGGAGCTGGGATACGCAGTATTTT.

This chain uses TRBV7-8 with TRBJ2-1; 8 bases match TRBD2. The germline V gene encodes CDR1 SGHVS and CDR2 FQNEAQ. The CDR3 sequence is 15 residues long. J was trimmed by 4 bases and V by 3 bases; bases with no gene match: 5. The CDR3 protein is CASSFDPGGYNEQFF. CDR3 sequence (DNA): TGTGCCAGCAGCTTTGACCCGGGGGGGTACAATGAGCAGTTCTTC.

This chain joins TRBV4-1 and TRBJ1-5, with no clear D. V gave up 0 bases and J gave up 6 bases, with 6 bases separating them. The germline V gene encodes CDR1 MGHRA and CDR2 YSYEKL. The CDR3 is 13 amino acids. CDR3 sequence (DNA): TGCGCCAGCAGCCAAGATTTAGTTCAGCCCCAGCATTTT. Its translation is CASSQDLVQPQHF.